This T cell receptor (beta chain) is drawn from a study of blood T cell repertoires in COVID-19. Study information: Sources were T cells, B-cell-depleted T cells, or PBMCs; the material itself was cDNA or gDNA.

The length of the CDR3 is 16 residues. Germline CDR1 and CDR2: SGHNT and YENEEA. The ends lost 7 bases at V and 0 bases at J; junction bases unmatched: 7. Original data processing: From reference gene primer amplification, estimates of nucleated cell counts were derived. Sequencing was performed with immunoSEQ multiplex PCR; in TCRdb, only in-frame clones are kept and a portion is missing. The V and J calls and the clone size are those of that table, but D and trimming were determined from the DNA. The table lists around 450,000 clones, about 90% of them singletons. The sequenced sample consisted of PBMCs or T cells enriched from blood (not recorded which). This receptor was identified in a man between 18 and 35 years old who had recovered from COVID-19. The chain carries TRBV11-3 and TRBJ1-3, with 9 bases matching TRBD1. The CDR3 spells CASTSGTGTSGNTIYF. The DNA for the CDR3 is TGTGCCAGCACCTCCGGGACAGGGACCTCTGGAAACACCATATATTTT.